The 12 T cell receptor beta chains in this list originate from one sample, sequenced in a study of human thymus T cells. Method: immunoSEQ multiplex PCR; TCRdb's copy keeps in-frame clones and lacks some. The sample lists some 130,000 clones, around 94% occurring once. The thymus was resected at corrective cardiac surgery. Sequencing was done on a sample of thymus tissue. These receptors originate from a boy in the first two years of life with a congenital heart defect but otherwise immunologically healthy.

This chain links TRBV9 with TRBJ2-6; a weak D match, TRBD2 (6 bases). V was shortened by 2 bases and J by 2 bases, with 8 bases between the two germline ends. Germline-derived CDR1 and CDR2 are SGDLS and YYNGEE. CDR3 length: 15 residues. CDR3 amino acids: CASSVWGAGANVLTF. The CDR3 DNA is TGTGCCAGCAGCGTGTGGGGGGCTGGGGCCAACGTCCTGACTTTC.

The chain combines TRBV2 with TRBJ1-5; D unresolved. The CDR3 is 14 residues long. V lost 2 bases and J lost 5, with 10 bases in between. Germline loops: CDR1 SNHLY, CDR2 FYNNEI. The CDR3 region has the DNA TGTGCCAGCAGTGAAATGGAGTTGGATCAGCCCCAGCATTTT. It codes for CASSEMELDQPQHF. Using reference TRBV2 and TRBJ1-5 for the parts outside the CDR3, the full variable domain is EPEVTQTPSHQVTQMGQEVILRCVPISNHLYFYWYRQILGQKVEFLVSFYNNEISEKSEIFDDQFSVERPDGSNFTLKIRSTKLEDSAMYFCASSEMELDQPQHFGDGTRLSIL.

This chain connects TRBV27 to TRBJ2-2; weak D call: TRBD2 (5 bases). The CDR3 sequence is 14 residues long. Germline V gene lookup returns CDR1 MNHEY and CDR2 SMNVEV (reference sequence). V dropped 2 bases and J dropped 1 base, with 5 bases sitting between them. The CDR3 sequence: CASSLRGNTGELFF. The CDR3 region has the DNA TGTGCCAGCAGTTTACGGGGGAACACCGGGGAGCTGTTTTTT.

The chain combines TRBV6-1 with TRBJ1-1; no clear D. CDR1 MNHNS and CDR2 SASEGT come from the germline V gene. The germline V and J ends were trimmed by 0 bases and 6 bases, with 20 bases remaining between them. The CDR3 sequence is 17 residues long. The CDR3 sequence: CASSEATDPIRIAEAFF. CDR3 DNA: TGTGCCAGCAGTGAAGCGACGGATCCAATTAGGATCGCTGAAGCTTTCTTT.

This chain joins TRBV28 and TRBJ1-1, with D possibly being TRBD1 (6 bases). Germline V lookup: CDR1 MDHEN, CDR2 SYDVKM. The CDR3 is 15 amino acids. V lost 2 bases to trimming and J lost 2 bases, with 12 bases between them. CDR3 in amino acids: CASSLRGAINTEAFF. The DNA of the CDR3 is TGTGCCAGCAGTTTACGGGGGGCGATCAACACTGAAGCTTTCTTT.

The J gene is TRBJ1-1, the V gene TRBV7-2; D call uncertain. The CDR3 is 13 residues long. Germline values: CDR1 SGHTA, CDR2 FQGNSA. The V end lost 2 bases, the J end lost 6 bases, and 10 bases lay between the germline ends. The CDR3 sequence is CASSLSGRSEAFF. The CDR3 nucleotides are TGTGCCAGCAGCTTATCCGGTAGATCTGAAGCTTTCTTT.

The V call is TRBV5-6, the J call TRBJ1-1; D unresolved. This CDR3 is built from 13 residues. Trimming left V 8 bases short and J 3 bases short, with 14 bases between. Per the germline V gene, CDR1 is SGHDT and CDR2 is YYEEEE. The CDR3 here is CASLGGLHTEAFF. CDR3 coding DNA: TGTGCCAGTCTCGGTGGACTCCACACTGAAGCTTTCTTT.

This clone occurred once. The chain carries TRBV6-1 and TRBJ1-3; D unclear. The CDR3 totals 12 residues. Germline lookup yields CDR1 MNHNS and CDR2 SASEGT. V was shortened by 6 bases and J by 11 bases, with 14 bases between the two germline ends. The CDR3 DNA follows: TGTGCCAGCAGCGGACGATCCTACCCCATATATTTT. The encoded protein is CASSGRSYPIYF.

In DNA, the CDR3 is TGCGCCAGCAGTTGTGGTTGGGGAACAGGGGGCTACGAGCAGTACTTC. Its protein product is CASSCGWGTGGYEQYF. This chain connects TRBV5-1 to TRBJ2-7, with TRBD1 matching 8 bases. CDR3 length: 16 residues. Germline values: CDR1 SGHRS, CDR2 YFSETQ. With 5 bases clipped from V and 3 bases from J, the junction kept 13 bases outside the gene matches.

The J gene is TRBJ1-3, the V gene TRBV5-6; perhaps TRBD1 as D (6 bases). This CDR3 is built from 15 residues. Germline V gene lookup returns CDR1 SGHDT and CDR2 YYEEEE. The ends were cut back, 1 base at V and 1 base at J, with 9 bases in the middle. The CDR3 is CASSLTGLSGNTIYF. CDR3 DNA sequence: TGTGCCAGCAGCTTGACAGGGCTATCTGGAAACACCATATATTTT.

The chain has TRBV7-2 and TRBJ2-6; 7 bases align to TRBD2. Germline V gene data show CDR1 as SGHTA and CDR2 as FQGNSA. This CDR3 contains 13 residues. Losses at the gene ends were 7 bases for V and 10 bases for J; bases not matched to a gene: 7. CDR3 nucleotide sequence: TGTGCCAGCATCCCGGGGGGAACGAACGTCCTGACTTTC. It codes for CASIPGGTNVLTF.

The V call is TRBV4-3, the J call TRBJ1-5; D remains unclear. The ends were cut back, 0 bases at V and 5 bases at J, with 29 bases in the middle. Per germline, CDR1 LGHNA and CDR2 YSLEER. The CDR3 contains 21 residues. This CDR3 is CASSQDFMEDGESRRHQPQHF. The CDR3 region has the DNA TGCGCCAGCAGCCAAGATTTTATGGAAGATGGAGAGTCGAGGAGACATCAGCCCCAGCATTTT.